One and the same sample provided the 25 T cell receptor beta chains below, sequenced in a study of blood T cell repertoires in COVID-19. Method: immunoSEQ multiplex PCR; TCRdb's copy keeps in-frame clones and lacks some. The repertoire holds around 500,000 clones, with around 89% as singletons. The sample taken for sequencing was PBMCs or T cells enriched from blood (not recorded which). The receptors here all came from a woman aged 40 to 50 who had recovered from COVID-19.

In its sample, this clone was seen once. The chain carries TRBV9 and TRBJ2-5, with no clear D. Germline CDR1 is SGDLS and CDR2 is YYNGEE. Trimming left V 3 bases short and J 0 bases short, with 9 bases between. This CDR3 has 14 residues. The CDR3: CASSANTNQETQYF. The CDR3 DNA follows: TGTGCCAGCAGCGCCAACACGAACCAAGAGACCCAGTACTTC. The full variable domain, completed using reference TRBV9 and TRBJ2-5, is DSGVTQTPKHLITATGQRVTLRCSPRSGDLSVYWYQQSLDQGLQFLIQYYNGEERAKGNILERFSAQQFPDLHSELNLSSLELGDSALYFCASSANTNQETQYFGPGTRLLVL.

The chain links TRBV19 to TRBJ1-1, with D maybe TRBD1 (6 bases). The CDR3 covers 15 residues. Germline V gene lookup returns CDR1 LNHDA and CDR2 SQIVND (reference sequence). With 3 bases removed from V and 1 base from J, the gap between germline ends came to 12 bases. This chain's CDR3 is CASSIAGAGNTEAFF. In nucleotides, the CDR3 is TGTGCCAGTAGTATCGCGGGGGCCGGGAACACTGAAGCTTTCTTT.

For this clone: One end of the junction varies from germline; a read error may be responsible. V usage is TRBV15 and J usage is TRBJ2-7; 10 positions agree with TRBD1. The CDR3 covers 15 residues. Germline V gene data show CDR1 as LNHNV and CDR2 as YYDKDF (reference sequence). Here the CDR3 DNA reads TGTGCCATCAGCGTGGACCGGGACAGGGGTTACGAGCAGTACTTC. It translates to CAISVDRDRGYEQYF.

CDR3 region: CASSPIPGLKGETQYF. The CDR3 DNA sequence: TGTGCCAGCTCACCAATCCCAGGGCTTAAGGGAGAGACCCAGTACTTC. The chain employs TRBV18 and TRBJ2-5, with D possibly being TRBD1 (5 bases). Trimming took off 2 bases at V and 4 bases at J, with 17 bases between the two ends. The CDR3 extends over 16 amino acids. The germline V gene encodes CDR1 KGHSH and CDR2 LQKENI.

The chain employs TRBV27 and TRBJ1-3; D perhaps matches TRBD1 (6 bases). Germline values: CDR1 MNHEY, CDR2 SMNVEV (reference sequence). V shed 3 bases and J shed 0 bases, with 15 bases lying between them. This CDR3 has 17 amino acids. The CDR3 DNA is TGTGCCAGCAGTTTGACCCTCCGGGGGGCCTCTGGAAACACCATATATTTT. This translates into CASSLTLRGASGNTIYF.

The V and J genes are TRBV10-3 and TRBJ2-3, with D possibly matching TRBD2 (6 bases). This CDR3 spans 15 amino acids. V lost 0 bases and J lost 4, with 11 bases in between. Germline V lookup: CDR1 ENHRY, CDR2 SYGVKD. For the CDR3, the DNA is TGTGCCATCAGTGAGTCCAGGCGGGAAGCAGATACGCAGTATTTT. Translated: CAISESRREADTQYF.

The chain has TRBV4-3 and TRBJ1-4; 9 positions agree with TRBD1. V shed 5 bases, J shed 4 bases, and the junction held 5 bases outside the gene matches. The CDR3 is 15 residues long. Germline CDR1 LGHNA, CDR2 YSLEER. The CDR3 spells CASSKGQGSNEKLFF. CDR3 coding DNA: TGCGCCAGCAGCAAGGGACAGGGTAGTAATGAAAAACTGTTTTTT.

This CDR3 is CAWSAGSFFNYGYTF. The CDR3 nucleotides are TGTGCCTGGAGCGCCGGGTCCTTTTTTAACTATGGCTACACCTTC. The chain employs TRBV30 and TRBJ1-2; D unclear. CDR3 size: 15 residues. The V gene's germline CDR1 is GTSNPN and CDR2 SVGIG (reference sequence). The V end lost 3 bases, the J end lost 1 base, and 15 bases lay between the germline ends.

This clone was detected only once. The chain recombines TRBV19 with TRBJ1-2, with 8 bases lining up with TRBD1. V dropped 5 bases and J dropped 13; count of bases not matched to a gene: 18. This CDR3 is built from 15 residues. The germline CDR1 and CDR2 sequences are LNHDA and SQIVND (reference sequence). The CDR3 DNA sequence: TGTGCCAGTAGTTCAACAAGGCGACAGGGGCCGGGTCTCACCTTC. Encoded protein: CASSSTRRQGPGLTF. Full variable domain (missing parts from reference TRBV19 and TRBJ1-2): DGGITQSPKYLFRKEGQNVTLSCEQNLNHDAMYWYRQDPGQGLRLIYYSQIVNDFQKGDIAEGYSVSREKKESFPLTVTSAQKNPTAFYLCASSSTRRQGPGLTFGSGTRLTVV.

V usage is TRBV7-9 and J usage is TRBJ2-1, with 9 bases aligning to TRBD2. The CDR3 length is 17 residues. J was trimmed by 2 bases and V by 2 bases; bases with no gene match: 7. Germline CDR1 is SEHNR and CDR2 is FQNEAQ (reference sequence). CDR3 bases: TGTGCCAGCAGCTTAAAGGTGGCGGGAGGGCCCTACAATGAGCAGTTCTTC. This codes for CASSLKVAGGPYNEQFF.

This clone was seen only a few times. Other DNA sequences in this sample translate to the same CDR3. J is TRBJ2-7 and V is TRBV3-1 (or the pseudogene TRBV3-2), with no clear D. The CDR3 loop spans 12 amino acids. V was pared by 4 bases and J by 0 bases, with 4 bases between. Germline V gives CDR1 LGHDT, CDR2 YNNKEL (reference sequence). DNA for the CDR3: TGTGCCAGCAGCCTGAGCTCCTACGAGCAGTACTTC. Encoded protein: CASSLSSYEQYF.

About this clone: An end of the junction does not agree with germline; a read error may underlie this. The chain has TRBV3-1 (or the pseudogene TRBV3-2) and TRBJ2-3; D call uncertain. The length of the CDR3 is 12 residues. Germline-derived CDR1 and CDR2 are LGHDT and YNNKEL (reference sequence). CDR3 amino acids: CASTSPGDSQYF. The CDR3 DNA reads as TGTGCCAGCACCTCACCCGGAGATTCGCAGTATTTT.

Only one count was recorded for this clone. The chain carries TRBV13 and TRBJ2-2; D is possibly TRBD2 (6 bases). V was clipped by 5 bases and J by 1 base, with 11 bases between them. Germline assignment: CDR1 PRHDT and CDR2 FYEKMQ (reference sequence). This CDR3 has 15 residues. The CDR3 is CASSGGRENTGELFF. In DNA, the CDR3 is TGTGCCAGCAGCGGAGGGCGGGAGAACACCGGGGAGCTGTTTTTT. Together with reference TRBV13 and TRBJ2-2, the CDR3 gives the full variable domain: AAGVIQSPRHLIKEKRETATLKCYPIPRHDTVYWYQQGPGQDPQFLISFYEKMQSDKGSIPDRFSAQQFSDYHSELNMSSLELGDSALYFCASSGGRENTGELFFGEGSRLTVL.

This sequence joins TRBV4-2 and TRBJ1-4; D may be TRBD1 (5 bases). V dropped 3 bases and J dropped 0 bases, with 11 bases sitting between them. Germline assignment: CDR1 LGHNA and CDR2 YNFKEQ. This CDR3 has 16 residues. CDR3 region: CASSQAGSATNEKLFF. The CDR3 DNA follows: TGTGCCAGCAGCCAGGCAGGGTCCGCAACTAATGAAAAACTGTTTTTT.

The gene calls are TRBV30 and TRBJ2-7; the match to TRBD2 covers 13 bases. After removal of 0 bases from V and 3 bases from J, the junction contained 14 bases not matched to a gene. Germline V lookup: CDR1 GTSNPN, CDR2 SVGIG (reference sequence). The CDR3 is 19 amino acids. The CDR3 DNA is TGTGCCTGGAGTGTACTAGAGCGACTAGCGGGAGGTCAACGCTACGAGCAGTACTTC. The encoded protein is CAWSVLERLAGGQRYEQYF.

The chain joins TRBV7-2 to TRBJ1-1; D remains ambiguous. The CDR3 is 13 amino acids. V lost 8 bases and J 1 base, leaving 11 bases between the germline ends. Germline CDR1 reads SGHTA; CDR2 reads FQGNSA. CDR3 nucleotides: TGTGCCAGCGGGAGGCAGCAGAACACTGAAGCTTTCTTT. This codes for CASGRQQNTEAFF.

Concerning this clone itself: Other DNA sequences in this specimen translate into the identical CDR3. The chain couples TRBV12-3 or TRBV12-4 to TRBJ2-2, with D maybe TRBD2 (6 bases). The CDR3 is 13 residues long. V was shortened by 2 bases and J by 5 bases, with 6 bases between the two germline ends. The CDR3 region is CASSLRGTGELFF. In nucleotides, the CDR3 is TGTGCCAGCAGTTTACGGGGGACCGGGGAGCTGTTTTTT.

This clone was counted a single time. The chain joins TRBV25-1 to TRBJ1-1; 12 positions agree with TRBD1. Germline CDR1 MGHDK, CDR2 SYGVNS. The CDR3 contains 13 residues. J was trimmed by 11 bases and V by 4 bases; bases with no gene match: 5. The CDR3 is CASSGGTGGMAFF. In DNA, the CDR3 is TGTGCCAGCAGTGGCGGGACAGGGGGCATGGCTTTCTTT. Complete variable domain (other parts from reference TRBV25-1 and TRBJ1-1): EADIYQTPRYLVIGTGKKITLECSQTMGHDKMYWYQQDPGMELHLIHYSYGVNSTEKGDLSSESTVSRIRTEHFPLTLESARPSHTSQYLCASSGGTGGMAFFGQGTRLTVV.

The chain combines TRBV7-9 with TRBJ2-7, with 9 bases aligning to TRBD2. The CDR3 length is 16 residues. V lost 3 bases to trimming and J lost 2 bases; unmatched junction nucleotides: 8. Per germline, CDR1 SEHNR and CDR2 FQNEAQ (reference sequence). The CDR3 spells CASSLGGSGSPYEQYF. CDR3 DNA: TGTGCCAGCAGCTTGGGGGGTAGCGGGAGCCCCTACGAGCAGTACTTC. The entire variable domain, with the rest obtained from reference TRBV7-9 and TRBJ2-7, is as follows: DTGVSQNPRHKITKRGQNVTFRCDPISEHNRLYWYRQTLGQGPEFLTYFQNEAQLEKSRLLSDRFSAERPKGSFSTLEIQRTEQGDSAMYLCASSLGGSGSPYEQYFGPGTRLTVT.

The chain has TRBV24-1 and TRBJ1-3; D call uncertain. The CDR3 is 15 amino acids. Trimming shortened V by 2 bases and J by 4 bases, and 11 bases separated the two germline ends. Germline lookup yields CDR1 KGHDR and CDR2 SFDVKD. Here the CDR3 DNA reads TGTGCCACCAGTGATTCAGCAGACTACGGAAACACCATATATTTT. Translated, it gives CATSDSADYGNTIYF.

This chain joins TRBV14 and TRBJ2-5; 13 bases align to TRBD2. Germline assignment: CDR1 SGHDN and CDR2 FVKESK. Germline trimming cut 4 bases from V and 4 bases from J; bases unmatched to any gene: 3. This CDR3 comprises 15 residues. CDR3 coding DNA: TGTGCCAGCAGCCCGGGACTAGCGGGAAGAGAGACCCAGTACTTC. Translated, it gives CASSPGLAGRETQYF.

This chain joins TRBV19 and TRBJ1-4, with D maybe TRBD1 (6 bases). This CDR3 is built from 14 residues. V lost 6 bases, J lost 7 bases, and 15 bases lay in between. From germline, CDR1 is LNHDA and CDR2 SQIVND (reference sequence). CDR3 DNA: TGTGCCAGTAGCGCAACGGGGGGCGGTGAAAAACTGTTTTTT. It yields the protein CASSATGGGEKLFF.

The DNA of the CDR3 is TGTGCCAGCAGTCCCGGAACGGCAGGTGAGCAGTTCTTC. Translating it yields CASSPGTAGEQFF. V usage is TRBV28 and J usage is TRBJ2-1; D not resolved. CDR3 length: 13 amino acids. Trimming stripped 5 bases from V and 9 bases from J, with 14 bases between. CDR1 and CDR2 (germline): MDHEN, SYDVKM.

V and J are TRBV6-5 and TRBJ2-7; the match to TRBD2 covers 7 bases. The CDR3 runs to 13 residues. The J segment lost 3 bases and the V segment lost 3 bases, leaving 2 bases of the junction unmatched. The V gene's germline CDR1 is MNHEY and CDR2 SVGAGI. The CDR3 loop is CASSYGGDYEQYF. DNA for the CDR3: TGTGCCAGCAGTTATGGGGGGGACTACGAGCAGTACTTC.

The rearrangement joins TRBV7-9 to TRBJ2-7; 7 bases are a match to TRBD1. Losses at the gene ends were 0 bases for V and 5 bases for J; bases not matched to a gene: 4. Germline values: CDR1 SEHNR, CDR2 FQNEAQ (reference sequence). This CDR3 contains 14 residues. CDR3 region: CASSLAGTDDEQYF. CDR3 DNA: TGTGCCAGCAGCTTAGCCGGGACAGACGACGAGCAGTACTTC.